The next 30 T cell receptor beta chains were all read from a single sample in a study of cytomegalovirus exposure and HLA in healthy donors. Vbeta (60) and Jbeta (13) primers were used in the PCR. Measured with immunoSEQ multiplex PCR; TCRdb has only the in-frame clones, and not every one. The sample yields roughly 110,000 clones, around three quarters seen once. Specimen: PBMCs. These receptors originate from a woman in her 50s in good health and CMV-seropositive.

This chain joins TRBV2 and TRBJ1-1; D is unresolved. This CDR3 spans 12 amino acids. From germline, CDR1 is SNHLY and CDR2 FYNNEI. Trimming pared 6 bases from V and 7 bases from J, leaving 12 bases between. CDR3 loop: CASSANSFEAFF. In nucleotides, the CDR3 is TGTGCCAGCAGCGCAAACAGCTTTGAAGCTTTCTTT.

The chain carries TRBV9 and TRBJ2-7, with D perhaps matching TRBD2 (6 bases). With 4 bases removed from V and 3 bases from J, the gap between germline ends came to 20 bases. The CDR3 extends over 16 amino acids. Germline CDR1 SGDLS, CDR2 YYNGEE. In DNA form, the CDR3 reads TGTGCCAGCAGCCCAACCGGGACTTGGGGCAACTACGAGCAGTACTTC. Translation gives CASSPTGTWGNYEQYF.

The rearrangement links TRBV30 to TRBJ1-2, with TRBD1 matching 8 bases. Germline V gives CDR1 GTSNPN, CDR2 SVGIG (reference sequence). The CDR3 is made up of 13 amino acids. Trimming cost V 5 bases and J 8 bases; bases outside gene matches: 10. CDR3 sequence: CAWHRDRPRGYTF. CDR3 bases: TGTGCCTGGCACCGGGACAGGCCACGGGGCTACACCTTC.

About this clone itself: Distinct nucleotide sequences in the sample also encode this CDR3. The chain joins TRBV19 to TRBJ1-1; no definite D call. The germline CDR1 and CDR2 sequences are LNHDA and SQIVND (reference sequence). The CDR3 has 13 amino acids. The V and J ends lost 3 bases and 1 base respectively, with 6 bases between them. CDR3 DNA: TGTGCCAGTAGTATGGAGGGGAACACTGAAGCTTTCTTT. Its protein product is CASSMEGNTEAFF.

The chain couples TRBV7-9 to TRBJ1-2, with 8 bases that match TRBD1. V dropped 4 bases and J dropped 8; count of bases not matched to a gene: 6. The CDR3 totals 13 residues. CDR1 is SEHNR, CDR2 FQNEAQ, per germline (reference sequence). This CDR3 is CASSYGQGRGYTF. The CDR3, as DNA: TGTGCCAGCAGCTACGGACAGGGAAGGGGCTACACCTTC.

The chain joins TRBV7-2 to TRBJ1-5; D is possibly TRBD1 (6 bases). Germline V gene sequence: CDR1 SGHTA, CDR2 FQGNSA. This CDR3 contains 15 residues. V gave up 5 bases and J gave up 5 bases, with 16 bases separating them. The CDR3 nucleotides read TGTGCCAGCAGCGTACAGACAGGCAGGGATCAGCCCCAGCATTTT. As protein: CASSVQTGRDQPQHF.

Written as DNA, the CDR3 is TGTGCCAGTAGTCCCCGATTGGGGCGTAATACCAAAAACATTCAGTACTTC. Protein sequence: CASSPRLGRNTKNIQYF. V usage is TRBV19 and J usage is TRBJ2-4; possible D gene TRBD1, 5 bases. Germline V gives CDR1 LNHDA, CDR2 SQIVND (reference sequence). Between the trimmed V and J ends, which lost 5 bases and 2 bases, there was a span of 19 bases. The CDR3 is 17 amino acids.

This clone turned up a few times. The chain uses TRBV7-9 and TRBJ1-2, with 7 bases lining up with TRBD1. From germline, CDR1 is SEHNR and CDR2 FQNEAQ (reference sequence). The V segment lost 6 bases and the J segment 2 bases; nucleotides outside the gene matches: 12. The CDR3 covers 16 residues. CDR3 sequence: CASRGTRQGMNYGYTF. CDR3 nucleotides: TGTGCCAGCAGGGGGACCCGACAGGGAATGAACTATGGCTACACCTTC.

This clone was detected only once. The gene calls are TRBV2 and TRBJ1-3; 8 bases map to TRBD1. Germline CDR1 and CDR2: SNHLY and FYNNEI. The V and J ends lost 6 bases and 0 bases, in that order; junction bases with no gene match: 1. This CDR3 is 14 amino acids long. The CDR3 region has the DNA TGTGCCAGCAGCACAGGGGGCTCTGGAAACACCATATATTTT. Translating it yields CASSTGGSGNTIYF.

The chain has TRBV6-6 and TRBJ2-7; TRBD2 matches at 8 bases. Germline CDR1 reads MNHNY; CDR2 reads SVGAGI (reference sequence). CDR3 size: 14 residues. The J segment lost 5 bases and the V segment lost 5 bases, leaving 8 bases of the junction unmatched. The DNA for the CDR3 is TGTGCCAGCAGTCTCTTCGGGGGGGGCCACGAGCAGTACTTC. Its translation: CASSLFGGGHEQYF.

This sequence joins TRBV28 and TRBJ1-2; maybe TRBD1 (6 bases). Trimming took 6 bases from V and 6 from J, leaving 20 bases between them. The CDR3 runs to 15 residues. Germline V gene data show CDR1 as MDHEN and CDR2 as SYDVKM. The CDR3 DNA sequence: TGTGCCAGCAGACCCCACACAGGGTTTGAGGATGGCTACACCTTC. Encoded protein: CASRPHTGFEDGYTF.

This clone was detected a few times. V gene TRBV6-1 combines with J gene TRBJ1-5; no firm D call. Germline V gives CDR1 MNHNS, CDR2 SASEGT. This CDR3 comprises 13 residues. Trimming took off 0 bases at V and 11 bases at J, with 11 bases between the two ends. CDR3 protein: CASSEARGLSQHF. CDR3 in DNA: TGTGCCAGCAGTGAAGCGAGAGGGTTGTCCCAGCATTTT.

The chain joins TRBV5-6 to TRBJ2-7; D is possibly TRBD2 (5 bases). Germline assignment: CDR1 SGHDT and CDR2 YYEEEE. V lost 4 bases and J lost 0, with 20 bases in between. The CDR3 runs 17 residues. The CDR3 here is CASSPVEGLALSYEQYF. The CDR3 nucleotides are TGTGCCAGCAGCCCGGTTGAGGGATTAGCACTCTCCTACGAGCAGTACTTC.

V and J are TRBV9 and TRBJ1-5; 10 bases line up with TRBD1. Germline lookup yields CDR1 SGDLS and CDR2 YYNGEE. After removal of 4 bases from V and 7 bases from J, the junction contained 8 bases not matched to a gene. The CDR3 contains 15 residues. The CDR3 protein is CASSLGQGREQPQHF. The CDR3, as DNA: TGTGCCAGCAGCCTGGGACAGGGGCGGGAACAGCCCCAGCATTTT.

This chain links TRBV5-4 with TRBJ2-3; 9 bases are a match to TRBD2. The CDR3 sequence is 17 residues long. With 3 bases clipped from V and 1 base from J, the junction kept 9 bases outside the gene matches. Germline V lookup: CDR1 SGHNT, CDR2 YYREEE (reference sequence). DNA of the CDR3: TGTGCCAGCAGCTGGGTTTGGCGGGGGGGTCGCACAGATACGCAGTATTTT. Its protein is CASSWVWRGGRTDTQYF.

The chain couples TRBV11-2 to TRBJ2-7; D remains unclear. V lost 8 bases, J lost 3 bases, and 2 bases lay in between. Germline loops: CDR1 SGHAT, CDR2 FQNNGV. CDR3 length: 9 residues. CDR3 residues: CASLYEQYF. CDR3 nucleotide sequence: TGTGCCAGCCTCTACGAGCAGTACTTC.

The chain carries TRBV27 and TRBJ1-5; D unclear. V lost 4 bases, J lost 3 bases, and 13 bases lay in between. This CDR3 is built from 15 residues. The germline V gene has CDR1 MNHEY and CDR2 SMNVEV (reference sequence). The CDR3 DNA reads as TGTGCCAGCAGTTCGACGGGGAGCCCCAATCAGCCCCAGCATTTT. This sequence encodes CASSSTGSPNQPQHF.

This chain connects TRBV7-3 to TRBJ2-1, with TRBD2 matching over 7 bases. With V trimmed by 0 bases and J by 6 bases, 8 bases remained unmatched. Germline-derived CDR1 and CDR2 are SGHTA and FQGTGA. This CDR3 is built from 16 residues. The CDR3 coding sequence is TGTGCCAGCAGCTTAACCTACGCGGGGGAGCTCAATGAGCAGTTCTTC. Its translation: CASSLTYAGELNEQFF.

As DNA, the CDR3 is TGTGCCAGCAGTTCTAGTCAGATAAACACTGAAGCTTTCTTT. This gives the protein CASSSSQINTEAFF. The rearrangement joins TRBV28 to TRBJ1-1, with D uncertain. CDR3 length: 14 residues. The V and J ends lost 4 bases and 2 bases respectively, with 11 bases between them. Looked up from germline, CDR1 is MDHEN and CDR2 is SYDVKM.

The rearrangement links TRBV5-6 to TRBJ1-1; TRBD1 aligns across 9 bases. J gave up 5 bases and V 2 bases, and 7 bases lay outside the gene matches. Germline V gene sequence: CDR1 SGHDT, CDR2 YYEEEE. The CDR3 consists of 15 residues. The CDR3 nucleotides are TGTGCCAGCAGCTTCAGTAACAGGGGGCGGACTGAAGCTTTCTTT. This translates into CASSFSNRGRTEAFF.

This chain's CDR3 is CASSNFPDFYGYTF. CDR3 in DNA: TGTGCCAGCAGCAACTTCCCGGACTTCTATGGCTACACCTTC. This chain joins TRBV21-1 and TRBJ1-2. TRBV21-1 counts as a pseudogene. The CDR3 is 14 amino acids.

This chain joins TRBV4-2 and TRBJ1-5; D unclear. CDR3 length equals 15 residues. Germline V gene sequence: CDR1 LGHNA, CDR2 YNFKEQ. The V end was cut by 3 bases, the J end by 9 bases, with 18 bases between. The CDR3 loop reads CASSHSASPLRPQHF. In nucleotides, the CDR3 is TGTGCCAGCAGCCACTCGGCTAGTCCCCTACGGCCCCAGCATTTT.

This clone is medium-sized (0.01 to 0.1%) in the sample. The gene calls are TRBV25-1 and TRBJ1-1, with D possibly matching TRBD1 (5 bases). Germline assignment: CDR1 MGHDK and CDR2 SYGVNS. The CDR3 contains 12 residues. V dropped 7 bases and J dropped 4 bases, with 10 bases sitting between them. CDR3 loop: CASMWGVTEAFF. In nucleotides, the CDR3 is TGTGCCAGCATGTGGGGGGTCACTGAAGCTTTCTTT.

This clone came up a few times. The chain combines TRBV6-4 with TRBJ2-7, with D uncertain. The V gene's germline CDR1 is MRHNA and CDR2 SNTAGT. This CDR3 has 11 amino acids. V shed 11 bases and J shed 3 bases, with 11 bases lying between them. The CDR3 reads CAQITYYEQYF. The CDR3 nucleotides are TGTGCCCAGATTACATACTACGAGCAGTACTTC.

This rearrangement joins TRBV7-9 to TRBJ2-3; no definite D call. V lost 2 bases and J 4 bases, leaving 4 bases between the germline ends. Germline-derived CDR1 and CDR2 are SEHNR and FQNEAQ (reference sequence). This CDR3 region has 12 residues. The CDR3 sequence: CASSLLADTQYF. CDR3 nucleotide sequence: TGTGCCAGCAGCTTACTCGCAGATACGCAGTATTTT.

The chain joins TRBV5-1 to TRBJ2-7, with a tentative D call TRBD1 (6 bases). This CDR3 has 15 amino acids. V gave up 4 bases and J gave up 4 bases, with 18 bases separating them. Germline V gives CDR1 SGHRS, CDR2 YFSETQ. Written as DNA, the CDR3 is TGCGCCAGCAGCCCCGGGCCCGGACAGTCTTACGAGCAGTACTTC. Protein product: CASSPGPGQSYEQYF.

The chain is built from TRBV30 and TRBJ1-2, with D perhaps TRBD1 (5 bases). The CDR3 has 14 residues. CDR1 and CDR2 (germline): GTSNPN, SVGIG (reference sequence). V dropped 0 bases and J dropped 4 bases, with 12 bases sitting between them. The CDR3 reads CAWSVGRQTYGYTF. The CDR3 DNA sequence: TGTGCCTGGAGTGTAGGGCGACAGACCTATGGCTACACCTTC. The full variable domain, in which reference TRBV30 and TRBJ1-2 provide the parts outside the CDR3, is SQTIHQWPATLVQPVGSPLSLECTVEGTSNPNLYWYRQAAGRGLQLLFYSVGIGQISSEVPQNLSASRPQDRQFILSSKKLLLSDSGFYLCAWSVGRQTYGYTFGSGTRLTVV.

The chain employs TRBV25-1 and TRBJ1-2; 8 bases map to TRBD1. CDR1 is MGHDK and CDR2 is SYGVNS in the germline V gene. The CDR3 runs to 11 residues. V lost 6 bases and J lost 6; bases outside the gene matches: 0. The CDR3 sequence: CASRQGDGYTF. CDR3 DNA: TGTGCCAGCAGACAGGGGGATGGCTACACCTTC.

The V call is TRBV4-3, the J call TRBJ2-7, with TRBD2 as a possible D gene (6 bases). The CDR3 extends over 13 amino acids. V was shortened by 0 bases and J by 4 bases, with 7 bases between the two germline ends. CDR1 and CDR2 from the germline V gene are LGHNA and YSLEER. The CDR3, as DNA: TGCGCCAGCAGCCAAGATGGGGGGTACGAGCAGTACTTC. It translates to CASSQDGGYEQYF.

The rearrangement uses TRBV29-1 and TRBJ2-5, with D perhaps TRBD2 (6 bases). Per the germline V gene, CDR1 is SQVTM and CDR2 is ANQGSEA. V was trimmed by 7 bases and J by 1 base, leaving 22 bases between them. CDR3 size: 16 residues. CDR3 in amino acids: CSAGGLGLKLQETQYF. DNA of the CDR3: TGCAGCGCTGGAGGGTTGGGACTGAAACTCCAAGAGACCCAGTACTTC.